These 4 T cell receptor beta chains were sequenced from one sample in a study of shared clonotypes between healthy human individuals. Sequencing used immunoSEQ multiplex PCR; TCRdb keeps in-frame clones, though not all of them. The profile covers about 1.1 million clones, with roughly 74% appearing a single time and 0.55% to 0.7% taken by the ten largest. The specimen sequenced was memory CD4+ T cells from PBMCs. As to subset: CD45RA-negative fraction. All receptors derive from a man aged 18 to 29 in good health. Some clones in this sample may be carry-over from other donors' samples.

This clone occurred once. The chain links TRBV28 to TRBJ1-2, with D perhaps TRBD1 (5 bases). The CDR3 has 13 amino acids. CDR1 is MDHEN, CDR2 SYDVKM, per germline. Between the trimmed V and J ends, which lost 2 bases and 8 bases, there was a span of 12 bases. The CDR3 region has the DNA TGTGCCAGCAGTTTAAGCGCCTGGGGCGGCTACACCTTC. Protein: CASSLSAWGGYTF.

The chain links TRBV2 to TRBJ1-5, with 7 bases aligning to TRBD1. This CDR3 comprises 14 residues. Germline V gives CDR1 SNHLY, CDR2 FYNNEI. V dropped 5 bases and J dropped 3; count of bases not matched to a gene: 4. CDR3 coding DNA: TGTGCCAGCAGTCCTGGACAGGACAATCAGCCCCAGCATTTT. This translates into CASSPGQDNQPQHF. Filled out from reference TRBV2 and TRBJ1-5, the complete variable domain reads EPEVTQTPSHQVTQMGQEVILRCVPISNHLYFYWYRQILGQKVEFLVSFYNNEISEKSEIFDDQFSVERPDGSNFTLKIRSTKLEDSAMYFCASSPGQDNQPQHFGDGTRLSIL.

The V gene is TRBV4-1, the J gene TRBJ1-2; D is unclear. The CDR3 contains 15 residues. The germline gives CDR1 MGHRA, CDR2 YSYEKL. Trimming took 0 bases from V and 1 from J, leaving 9 bases between them. Here the CDR3 reads CASSQELTLNYGYTF. DNA for the CDR3: TGCGCCAGCAGCCAAGAACTGACACTTAACTATGGCTACACCTTC.

The chain employs TRBV28 and TRBJ2-3, with a possible D match to TRBD2 (6 bases). CDR1 and CDR2 (germline): MDHEN, SYDVKM. This CDR3 contains 17 residues. Trimming pared 2 bases from V and 4 bases from J, leaving 19 bases between. CDR3 residues: CASSLARGGGWADTQYF. The CDR3 nucleotides read TGTGCCAGCAGTTTAGCGCGGGGAGGAGGCTGGGCAGATACGCAGTATTTT.